The following is a T cell receptor (beta chain) sequence with its context. As yet, its antigen is unknown. This sequence may be a read error, since a much larger clone differs from it by one base. The library came from three nested PCR rounds adapted from ARM-PCR protocols. One entry per CDR3 protein, called by TCRdb with MiXCR from the multiplex PCR reads. The sample has about 200,000 distinct CDR3 sequences, 71% seen once. This entry belongs to a study of tumor and adjacent non-tumor tissue in lung cancer. Study information: The cohort had 12 to 13 adenocarcinoma, a couple of squamous cell and 1 small cell patients. On average, productive TCRbeta reads reached 4 million to 4.5 million per sample.

RNA was extracted from bulk tissue without any cell sorting. After removal of 5 bases from V and 5 bases from J, the junction contained 5 bases not matched to a gene. The CDR3 has 13 residues. The V gene's germline CDR1 is MNHEY and CDR2 SVGAGI. General study findings and limits: Tumor tissue had significantly higher TCR diversity than normal lung.

The sequence was obtained from a man in his sixties with non-small cell lung cancer. The V gene is TRBV6-5, the J gene TRBJ1-1, with 7 bases lining up with TRBD1. The material sequenced was lung tumor tissue. This CDR3 is CASSNYRGTEAFF. DNA of the CDR3: TGTGCCAGCAGTAACTACAGGGGAACTGAAGCTTTCTTT.